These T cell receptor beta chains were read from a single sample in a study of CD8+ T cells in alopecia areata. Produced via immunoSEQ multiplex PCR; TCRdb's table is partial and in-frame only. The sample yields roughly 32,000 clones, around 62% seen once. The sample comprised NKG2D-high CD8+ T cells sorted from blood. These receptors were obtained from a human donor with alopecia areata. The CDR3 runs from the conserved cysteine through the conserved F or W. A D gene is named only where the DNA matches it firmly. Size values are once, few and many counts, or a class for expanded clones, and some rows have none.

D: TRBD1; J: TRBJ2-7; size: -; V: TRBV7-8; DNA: TGTGCCAGCAGCCGCCCCAAGACAGGGGAGGATTACGAGCAGTACTTC; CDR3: CASSRPKTGEDYEQYF
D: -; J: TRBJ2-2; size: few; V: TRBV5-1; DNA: TGCGCCAGCAGCTTGGTAATGGTCAGTTCTCACACCGGGGAGCTGTTTTTT; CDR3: CASSLVMVSSHTGELFF
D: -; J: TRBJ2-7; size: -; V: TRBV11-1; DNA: TGTGCCAGCAGCTTAGAGGACACCGGAACACCATTCTACGAGCAGTACTTC; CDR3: CASSLEDTGTPFYEQYF
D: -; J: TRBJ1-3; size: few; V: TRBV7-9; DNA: TGTGCCAGCAGCTTAGGGGACAACTCTGGAAACACCATATATTTT; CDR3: CASSLGDNSGNTIYF
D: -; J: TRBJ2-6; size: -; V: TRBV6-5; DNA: TGTGCCAGCACCTCTCAGGGTTCAGGGGCCAACGTCCTGACTTTC; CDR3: CASTSQGSGANVLTF
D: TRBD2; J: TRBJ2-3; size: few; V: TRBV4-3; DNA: TGCGCCAGCAGCCAAGATCTTGCGGGGGGGCCAGATACGCAGTATTTT; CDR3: CASSQDLAGGPDTQYF
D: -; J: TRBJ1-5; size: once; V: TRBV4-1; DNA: TGCGCCAGCAGCCAAGACACAGGTCGCAATCAGCCCCAGCATTTT; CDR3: CASSQDTGRNQPQHF
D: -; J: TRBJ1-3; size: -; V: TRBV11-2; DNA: TGTGCCAGCAGCTTCGGACTCAACTCTGGAAACACCATATATTTT; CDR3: CASSFGLNSGNTIYF
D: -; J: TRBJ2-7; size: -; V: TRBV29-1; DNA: TGCAGCGTTCTACGTGGCGGAGCCTACGAGCAGTACTTC; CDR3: CSVLRGGAYEQYF
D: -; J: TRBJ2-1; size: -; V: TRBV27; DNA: TGTGCCAGCAGTTCGGGGCCATATAATGAGCAGTTCTTC; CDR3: CASSSGPYNEQFF
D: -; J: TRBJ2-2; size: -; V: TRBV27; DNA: TGTGCCAGCAGTTTACTGGGTGCGAACACCGGGGAGCTGTTTTTT; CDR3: CASSLLGANTGELFF
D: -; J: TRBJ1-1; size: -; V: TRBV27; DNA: TGTGCCAGCAGTTTACTGGGGGCCCAAGCTTTCTTT; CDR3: CASSLLGAQAFF
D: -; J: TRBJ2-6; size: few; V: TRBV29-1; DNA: TGCAGCCCCATTGGGACTCCAATGCTCTCTGGGGCCAACGTCCTGACTTTC; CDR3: CSPIGTPMLSGANVLTF
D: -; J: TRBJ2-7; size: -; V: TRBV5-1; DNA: TGCGCCAGCAGCTTGGCCCCCCTAACCTACGAGCAGTACTTC; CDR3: CASSLAPLTYEQYF
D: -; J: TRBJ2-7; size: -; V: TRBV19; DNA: TGTGCCAGTAGTGCGACAGGAGGGTACGAGCAGTACTTC; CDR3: CASSATGGYEQYF
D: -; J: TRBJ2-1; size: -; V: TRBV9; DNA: TGTGCCAGCAGCGTAGGTAACAGTTTTTCTTTGAGCTCCTACAATGAGCAGTTCTTC; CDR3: CASSVGNSFSLSSYNEQFF
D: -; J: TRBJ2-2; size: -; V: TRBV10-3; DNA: TGTGCCATCAGTGAGTCGATCCAGGGCACCGGGGAGCTGTTTTTT; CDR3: CAISESIQGTGELFF
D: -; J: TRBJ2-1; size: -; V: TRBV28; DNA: TGTGCCAGCAGTTCTAGCGTTATTCGGGATGAGCAGTTCTTC; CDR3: CASSSSVIRDEQFF
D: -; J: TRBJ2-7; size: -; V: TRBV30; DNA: TGTGCCTGGCAACGGAGTACCTACGAGCAGTACTTC; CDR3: CAWQRSTYEQYF
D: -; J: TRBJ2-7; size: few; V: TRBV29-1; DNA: TGCAGCGTTGTCGTCCACGAGCAGTACTTC; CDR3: CSVVVHEQYF
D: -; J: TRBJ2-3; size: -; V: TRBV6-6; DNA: TGTGCCAGCAGTTACCTCCGACTAGTACCAGATACGCAGTATTTT; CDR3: CASSYLRLVPDTQYF
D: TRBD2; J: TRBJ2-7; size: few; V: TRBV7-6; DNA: TGTGCCAGCAGCCTCCCGCGCGGACTAGCTCCAGCCTCCTACGAGCAGTACTTC; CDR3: CASSLPRGLAPASYEQYF
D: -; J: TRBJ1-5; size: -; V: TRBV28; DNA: TGTGCCAGCAGTTTTGGTGGGGAGAATCAGCCCCAGCATTTT; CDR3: CASSFGGENQPQHF
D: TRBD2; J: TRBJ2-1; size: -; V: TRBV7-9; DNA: TGTGCCAGCAGCTTAGGGACTAGTAGGTATGAGCAGTTCTTC; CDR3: CASSLGTSRYEQFF
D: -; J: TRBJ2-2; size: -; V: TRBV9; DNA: TGTGCCAGCAGCGCCAACACCGGGGAGCTGTTTTTT; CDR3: CASSANTGELFF
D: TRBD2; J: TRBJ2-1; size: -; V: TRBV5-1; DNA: TGCGCCAGCAGCTCGGGACTAGCGGGGGCCGGCTCCTACAATGAGCAGTTCTTC; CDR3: CASSSGLAGAGSYNEQFF
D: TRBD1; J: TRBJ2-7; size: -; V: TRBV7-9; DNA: TGTGCCAGCAGACCGGGACAGGTATACGAGCAGTACTTC; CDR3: CASRPGQVYEQYF
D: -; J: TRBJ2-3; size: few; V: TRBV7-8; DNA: TGTGCCAGCAGCCACGAAGCGGCAGGGAAAGATACGCAGTATTTT; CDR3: CASSHEAAGKDTQYF
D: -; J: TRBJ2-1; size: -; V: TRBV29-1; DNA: TGCAGCGTTTCAACCCCCCCCAGGTCTCTGAATGAGCAGTTCTTC; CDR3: CSVSTPPRSLNEQFF
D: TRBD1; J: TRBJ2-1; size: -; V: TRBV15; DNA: TGTGCCACTGATTCCGGGACAGGGGCCGCGAGCTCCTACAATGAGCAGTTCTTC; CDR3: CATDSGTGAASSYNEQFF
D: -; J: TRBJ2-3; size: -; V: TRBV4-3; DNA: TGCGCCAGCAGCCCGCATTCGATTAAACTGGAAAATCCGCAGTATTTT; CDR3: CASSPHSIKLENPQYF
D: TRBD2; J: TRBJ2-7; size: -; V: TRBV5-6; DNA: TGTGCCAGCAGCTTGATTATCAGTAGTAGCGGGAGCTCCTACGAGCAGTACTTC; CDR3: CASSLIISSSGSSYEQYF
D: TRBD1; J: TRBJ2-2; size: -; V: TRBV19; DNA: TGTGCCAGTAGAGGCGCCTGGGACAGGGGGGTTGTCGGGGAGCTGTTTTTT; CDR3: CASRGAWDRGVVGELFF
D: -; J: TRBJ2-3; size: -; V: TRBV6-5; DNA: TGTGCCAGCAGTCCCGGTGGGCGGGAGCAGTATTTT; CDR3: CASSPGGREQYF